These 27 T cell receptor beta chains share one sample of origin, sequenced in a study of graft-versus-host responses after intestinal transplantation. Assay: immunoSEQ multiplex PCR; the TCRdb copy retains only in-frame clones and omits some. The sample shows 23,000 or so clones, 85% to 95% of them seen only once. The source was PBMCs, collected 18 days after transplant. The receptors originated from a human patient who received an intestinal transplant, so some T cells may come from the graft donor.

The J gene is TRBJ2-5, the V gene TRBV5-1; 13 bases align to TRBD2. The CDR3 extends over 16 amino acids. From germline, CDR1 is SGHRS and CDR2 YFSETQ. V was clipped by 3 bases and J by 0 bases; unmatched bases: 2. The CDR3 loop is CASSSGLAGNQETQYF. CDR3 DNA: TGCGCCAGCAGCTCGGGACTAGCGGGGAACCAAGAGACCCAGTACTTC.

Written as DNA, the CDR3 is TGCGCCAGCAGTCCAACCCTCCTCGGGCGGAACACCGGGGAGCTGTTTTTT. Translation gives CASSPTLLGRNTGELFF. The rearrangement joins TRBV4-1 to TRBJ2-2; D is unresolved. Trimming shortened V by 6 bases and J by 1 base, and 18 bases separated the two germline ends. CDR1 and CDR2 (germline): MGHRA, YSYEKL. The CDR3 totals 17 residues.

The gene calls are TRBV5-6 and TRBJ2-7; D uncertain. Trimming pared 1 base from V and 6 bases from J, leaving 8 bases between. The CDR3 runs 12 residues. The germline CDR1 and CDR2 sequences are SGHDT and YYEEEE. The CDR3 spells CASSLRTIEQYF. The CDR3 DNA is TGTGCCAGCAGCTTGCGTACGATCGAGCAGTACTTC.

The rearrangement uses TRBV19 and TRBJ1-2; D is uncertain. Trimming cost V 6 bases and J 4 bases, with 12 bases left between them. Germline CDR1 and CDR2: LNHDA and SQIVND (reference sequence). The CDR3 length is 13 residues. The CDR3: CASRRGVPYGYTF. In nucleotides, the CDR3 is TGTGCCAGTAGACGGGGAGTGCCCTATGGCTACACCTTC.

This CDR3 reads CASSTRAGGNEQFF. The DNA of the CDR3 is TGTGCCAGCAGCACCCGAGCGGGGGGCAATGAGCAGTTCTTC. The chain joins TRBV9 to TRBJ2-1; TRBD2 matches at 9 bases. V lost 4 bases and J lost 6; bases outside the gene matches: 5. The CDR3 has 14 amino acids. The germline V gene has CDR1 SGDLS and CDR2 YYNGEE.

The chain joins TRBV19 to TRBJ1-3; D not certain. CDR1 and CDR2 (germline): LNHDA, SQIVND (reference sequence). The CDR3 length is 13 residues. With 10 bases removed from V and 5 bases from J, the gap between germline ends came to 15 bases. The CDR3 region is CATNEGTRNTIYF. DNA of the CDR3: TGTGCCACAAATGAGGGTACTAGAAACACCATATATTTT. Filled out from reference TRBV19 and TRBJ1-3, the complete variable domain reads DGGITQSPKYLFRKEGQNVTLSCEQNLNHDAMYWYRQDPGQGLRLIYYSQIVNDFQKGDIAEGYSVSREKKESFPLTVTSAQKNPTAFYLCATNEGTRNTIYFGEGSWLTVV.

The rearrangement joins TRBV4-1 to TRBJ2-2; 9 bases fit TRBD2. Germline CDR1 reads MGHRA; CDR2 reads YSYEKL. V was clipped by 0 bases and J by 3 bases; unmatched bases: 2. This CDR3 is 16 amino acids long. As DNA, the CDR3 is TGCGCCAGCAGCCAAGAAGCGGGGGGATACACCGGGGAGCTGTTTTTT. Translating gives CASSQEAGGYTGELFF.

J is TRBJ1-5 and V is TRBV7-8; the D gene is possibly TRBD1 (5 bases). Germline CDR1 is SGHVS and CDR2 is FQNEAQ. The CDR3 is 16 amino acids. Trimming left V 5 bases short and J 2 bases short, with 16 bases between. CDR3 protein: CASSLTALGGNQPQHF. CDR3 DNA sequence: TGTGCCAGCAGCCTGACAGCACTGGGGGGCAATCAGCCCCAGCATTTT.

V usage is TRBV11-1 and J usage is TRBJ2-1; no clear D. The ends were cut back, 1 base at V and 3 bases at J, with 7 bases in the middle. Germline V gene lookup returns CDR1 SGHAT and CDR2 FQDESV (reference sequence). There are 14 residues in the CDR3. The CDR3 loop is CASSLVVDYNEQFF. The CDR3 DNA reads TGTGCCAGCAGCTTAGTTGTAGACTACAATGAGCAGTTCTTC.

The chain combines TRBV9 with TRBJ2-2; TRBD1 matches at 9 bases. With 5 bases clipped from V and 5 bases from J, the junction kept 10 bases outside the gene matches. In germline, CDR1 is SGDLS, CDR2 YYNGEE. This CDR3 region has 16 residues. The CDR3 loop is CASSAPRDRETGELFF. CDR3 DNA sequence: TGTGCCAGCAGTGCTCCCCGGGACAGGGAGACCGGGGAGCTGTTTTTT.

V gene TRBV6-5 combines with J gene TRBJ2-3, with D hard to call. V lost 7 bases to trimming and J lost 6 bases, with 11 bases between them. Germline CDR1 reads MNHEY; CDR2 reads SVGAGI. CDR3 length: 12 amino acids. The CDR3: CASISTGDTQYF. Here the CDR3 DNA reads TGTGCCAGCATCTCGACTGGGGATACGCAGTATTTT.

A word on this clone: The same CDR3 can be traced to other DNA sequences in this sample. The chain has TRBV27 and TRBJ2-3; possible D gene TRBD2, 6 bases. CDR1 is MNHEY and CDR2 is SMNVEV in the germline V gene (reference sequence). This CDR3 is built from 13 residues. The V end was cut by 5 bases, the J end by 5 bases, with 11 bases between. The CDR3 is CASSPDGGDTQYF. In DNA form, the CDR3 reads TGTGCCAGCAGTCCCGACGGGGGAGATACGCAGTATTTT.

The chain has TRBV30 and TRBJ1-5; 8 bases map to TRBD1. This CDR3 contains 14 residues. Trimming took 4 bases from V and 2 from J; bases not matched to a gene: 4. CDR1 and CDR2 from the germline V gene are GTSNPN and SVGIG (reference sequence). This chain's CDR3 is CAWTQGAGNQPQHF. CDR3 DNA sequence: TGTGCCTGGACCCAGGGGGCGGGCAATCAGCCCCAGCATTTT.

V and J are TRBV5-6 and TRBJ1-1; 10 nucleotides align to TRBD1. The junction had 7 bases not matched to a gene; V was cut back by 4 bases and J by 4 bases. Germline CDR1 reads SGHDT; CDR2 reads YYEEEE. CDR3 length equals 15 residues. In nucleotides, the CDR3 is TGTGCCAGCAGCGGGGGGGACAGGGGTGGCACTGAAGCTTTCTTT. Encoded protein: CASSGGDRGGTEAFF.

This chain uses TRBV5-6 with TRBJ1-2; TRBD1 matches 8 bases. V shed 2 bases, J shed 7 bases, and the junction held 7 bases outside the gene matches. This CDR3 has 14 residues. CDR1 is SGHDT, CDR2 YYEEEE, per germline. CDR3 sequence (DNA): TGTGCCAGCAGCTTCGCCCAGGGGGCGGGTGGCTACACCTTC. Amino acid sequence: CASSFAQGAGGYTF.

V gene TRBV11-2 combines with J gene TRBJ1-1, with unresolved D. V lost 2 bases to trimming and J lost 8 bases, with 6 bases between them. CDR1 and CDR2 from the germline V gene are SGHAT and FQNNGV. There are 11 residues in the CDR3. The CDR3 nucleotides read TGTGCCAGCAGCTTATACGGGGAAGCTTTCTTT. Its translation: CASSLYGEAFF.

This rearrangement joins TRBV19 to TRBJ2-5; 7 bases align to TRBD1. Trimming took 2 bases from V and 5 from J; bases not matched to a gene: 11. The CDR3 contains 16 residues. Germline V gives CDR1 LNHDA, CDR2 SQIVND (reference sequence). The CDR3 region has the DNA TGTGCCAGTAGTATAACAGTCCTAGACAGGGCCGAGACCCAGTACTTC. Protein product: CASSITVLDRAETQYF.

The rearrangement uses TRBV18 and TRBJ2-5, with D hard to call. The CDR3 contains 16 residues. Germline V gene data show CDR1 as KGHSH and CDR2 as LQKENI. The V gene lost 0 bases and the J gene lost 2 bases, with 13 bases spanning the gap. The DNA of the CDR3 is TGTGCCAGCTCACCACCAGACCTTAAGGCTCAAGAGACCCAGTACTTC. Its translation: CASSPPDLKAQETQYF.

The CDR3 loop reads CASSEGYSGGNEQFF. The CDR3 region has the DNA TGTGCCAGCAGTGAAGGATATAGCGGGGGTAATGAGCAGTTCTTC. The chain joins TRBV6-1 to TRBJ2-1; 9 bases map to TRBD2. J gave up 7 bases and V 1 base, and 5 bases lay outside the gene matches. This CDR3 is built from 15 residues. The germline gives CDR1 MNHNS, CDR2 SASEGT.

V and J are TRBV5-1 and TRBJ2-2; D is undetermined. Germline values: CDR1 SGHRS, CDR2 YFSETQ. Trimming removed 7 bases at V and 1 base at J, with 8 bases between. The CDR3 has 13 residues. CDR3 coding DNA: TGCGCCAGCGGACGGCAGAACACCGGGGAGCTGTTTTTT. It yields the protein CASGRQNTGELFF.

This chain connects TRBV6-1 to TRBJ1-6; a weak D match, TRBD1 (5 bases). The CDR3 loop spans 13 amino acids. Trimming took 10 bases from V and 7 from J, leaving 14 bases between them. Germline CDR1 is MNHNS and CDR2 is SASEGT. CDR3 in amino acids: CATWGRGNSPLHF. The DNA of the CDR3 is TGTGCCACATGGGGGAGAGGCAATTCACCCCTCCACTTT.

This clone occurred a few times. The genes are TRBV7-9 and TRBJ1-3; the D is unclear. Germline CDR1 and CDR2: SEHNR and FQNEAQ (reference sequence). This CDR3 region has 14 residues. Trimming shortened V by 1 base and J by 3 bases, and 7 bases separated the two germline ends. In nucleotides, the CDR3 is TGTGCCAGCAGCTTAGGGGTGCGTGGAAACACCATATATTTT. Translated, it gives CASSLGVRGNTIYF.

The chain combines TRBV6-5 with TRBJ1-6, with D hard to call. In germline, CDR1 is MNHEY, CDR2 SVGAGI. V was shortened by 2 bases and J by 0 bases, with 8 bases between the two germline ends. The CDR3 covers 16 residues. The chain's CDR3 is CASSYRESSYNSPLHF. Written as DNA, the CDR3 is TGTGCCAGCAGTTACAGGGAGAGCTCCTATAATTCACCCCTCCACTTT.

The CDR3 DNA is TGCGCCAGCAGCCAAGATGATACTGAAAAACTGTTTTTT. Residues: CASSQDDTEKLFF. The chain carries TRBV4-1 and TRBJ1-4; D ambiguous. There are 13 residues in the CDR3. The germline V gene encodes CDR1 MGHRA and CDR2 YSYEKL. Trimming took off 0 bases at V and 7 bases at J, with 6 bases between the two ends.

The chain recombines TRBV11-2 with TRBJ2-7; the match to TRBD1 covers 9 bases. CDR3 length: 16 amino acids. V shed 4 bases, J shed 4 bases, and the junction held 11 bases outside the gene matches. Germline V gene lookup returns CDR1 SGHAT and CDR2 FQNNGV. CDR3 sequence: CASSSWTGEKKYEQYF. The DNA of the CDR3 is TGTGCCAGCAGCTCGTGGACAGGGGAAAAAAAGTACGAGCAGTACTTC.

This rearrangement joins TRBV2 to TRBJ2-1; D tentatively fits TRBD1 or TRBD2 (5 bases each). V was cut by 3 bases and J by 7 bases, with 16 bases left in between. Germline V lookup: CDR1 SNHLY, CDR2 FYNNEI. The CDR3 is made up of 15 amino acids. CDR3 sequence: CASSDLGRDGNEQFF. CDR3 bases: TGTGCCAGCAGTGATCTGGGACGGGATGGGAATGAGCAGTTCTTC.

CDR3 amino acids: CGGGRVGEKLFF. The CDR3 nucleotides are TGTGGCGGTGGAAGGGTTGGTGAAAAACTGTTTTTT. The chain is built from TRBV30 and TRBJ1-4; D unresolved. CDR1 is GTSNPN and CDR2 is SVGIG in the germline V gene (reference sequence). The CDR3 runs to 12 residues.